The 32 T cell receptor beta chains reported below all come from one sample, sequenced in a study of blood T cell repertoires in COVID-19. TCRdb's copy holds only in-frame clones and misses some; the assay was immunoSEQ multiplex PCR. Here the sample spans around 78,000 clones, over 75% being singletons. The sample taken for sequencing was peripheral blood. Receptors originate from a human donor in a cohort sampled during active COVID-19.

This clone was seen more than once but under ten times. The chain uses TRBV5-8 and TRBJ1-1; tentatively, D is TRBD1 (6 bases). There are 13 residues in the CDR3. Trimming shortened V by 5 bases and J by 4 bases, and 12 bases separated the two germline ends. From germline, CDR1 is SGHTS and CDR2 YDEGEE. The CDR3 sequence: CASRVDRSTEAFF. The CDR3 nucleotides read TGTGCCAGCAGGGTCGACAGGTCCACTGAAGCTTTCTTT.

The V call is TRBV11-2, the J call TRBJ2-1; 7 positions agree with TRBD2. Germline CDR1 SGHAT, CDR2 FQNNGV. CDR3 length equals 15 residues. Losses at the gene ends were 3 bases for V and 7 bases for J; bases not matched to a gene: 9. Here the CDR3 reads CASSLDSLAENEQFF. The CDR3 DNA follows: TGTGCCAGCAGCTTGGACTCCCTAGCGGAGAATGAGCAGTTCTTC.

In this sample, this clone turned up a few times. This chain joins TRBV6-2 or TRBV6-3 and TRBJ2-7, with D unclear. The CDR3 sequence is 14 residues long. In germline, CDR1 is MNHEY, CDR2 SVGEGT. Trimming took 4 bases from V and 0 from J, leaving 10 bases between them. In nucleotides, the CDR3 is TGTGCCAGCAGTTCCCCGGTTATCTCCTACGAGCAGTACTTC. Translating gives CASSSPVISYEQYF.

This chain connects TRBV11-2 to TRBJ2-3, with 8 bases identical to TRBD2. After removal of 6 bases from V and 2 bases from J, the junction contained 7 bases not matched to a gene. Looked up from germline, CDR1 is SGHAT and CDR2 is FQNNGV. This CDR3 is 15 amino acids long. The CDR3 nucleotides read TGTGCCAGCAGTCCTACTAGCGGTAACACAGATACGCAGTATTTT. Translation: CASSPTSGNTDTQYF.

Only a few counts were recorded for this clone. The rearrangement uses TRBV2 and TRBJ2-3, with a possible D match to TRBD2 (6 bases). The CDR3 has 14 residues. Germline V CDR1 and CDR2: SNHLY, FYNNEI. Trimming pared 11 bases from V and 4 bases from J, leaving 19 bases between. The CDR3 nucleotides read TGTGCCGTGAGTCCCGGGACTTCCCCAGATACGCAGTATTTT. Its protein product is CAVSPGTSPDTQYF.

This clone was picked up one time. The CDR3 loop reads CASTGERVTYNSPLHF. Written as DNA, the CDR3 is TGTGCCAGCACGGGGGAGAGGGTCACCTATAATTCACCCCTCCACTTT. V is TRBV2 and J is TRBJ1-6; TRBD1 might be the D (5 bases). The CDR3 covers 16 residues. The V gene lost 7 bases and the J gene lost 2 bases, with 15 bases spanning the gap. CDR1 and CDR2 from the germline V gene are SNHLY and FYNNEI.

The chain joins TRBV27 to TRBJ1-6; a weak D match, TRBD1 (5 bases). V lost 1 base and J 5 bases, leaving 15 bases between the germline ends. This CDR3 has 17 amino acids. CDR1 and CDR2 (germline): MNHEY, SMNVEV (reference sequence). The CDR3 DNA sequence: TGTGCCAGCAGTTTATTGGGGGGGAAGAGCAATAATTCACCCCTCCACTTT. Encoded protein: CASSLLGGKSNNSPLHF.

V is TRBV7-9 and J is TRBJ1-1; TRBD1 is a possible D gene (6 bases). Germline V CDR1 and CDR2: SEHNR, FQNEAQ (reference sequence). CDR3 length: 14 residues. Trimming removed 1 base at V and 6 bases at J, with 12 bases between. The CDR3 region is CASSLVQGRAEAFF. CDR3 sequence (DNA): TGTGCCAGCAGCTTAGTGCAGGGGAGGGCTGAAGCTTTCTTT. Full variable domain (missing parts from reference TRBV7-9 and TRBJ1-1): DTGVSQNPRHKITKRGQNVTFRCDPISEHNRLYWYRQTLGQGPEFLTYFQNEAQLEKSRLLSDRFSAERPKGSFSTLEIQRTEQGDSAMYLCASSLVQGRAEAFFGQGTRLTVV.

V and J are TRBV18 and TRBJ2-7; 11 bases are shared with TRBD2. V trimming: 3 bases; J trimming: 2 bases; junction bases outside the gene matches: 3. Germline CDR1 is KGHSH and CDR2 is LQKENI. This CDR3 has 15 amino acids. The CDR3 reads CASSPSSGRTYEQYF. DNA of the CDR3: TGTGCCAGCTCACCCTCTAGCGGGAGGACCTACGAGCAGTACTTC.

The J gene is TRBJ2-1, the V gene TRBV9; TRBD2 might be the D (5 bases). Trimming stripped 4 bases from V and 0 bases from J, with 11 bases between. The CDR3 is 15 amino acids. The germline CDR1 and CDR2 sequences are SGDLS and YYNGEE. The CDR3 DNA follows: TGTGCCAGCAGCCCCGAGGGAGCCTCCTACAATGAGCAGTTCTTC. This encodes CASSPEGASYNEQFF.

The chain carries TRBV7-8 and TRBJ2-7, with D unresolved. Germline V gene lookup returns CDR1 SGHVS and CDR2 FQNEAQ. Trimming took off 1 base at V and 0 bases at J, with 7 bases between the two ends. The CDR3 has 14 residues. CDR3 DNA: TGTGCCAGCAGCTTAGTATGGAGCTCCTACGAGCAGTACTTC. Translation gives CASSLVWSSYEQYF. The variable domain in full, with the rest retrieved from reference TRBV7-8 and TRBJ2-7, is GAGVSQSPRYKVAKRGQDVALRCDPISGHVSLFWYQQALGQGPEFLTYFQNEAQLDKSGLPSDRFFAERPEGSVSTLKIQRTQQEDSAVYLCASSLVWSSYEQYFGPGTRLTVT.

The chain is built from TRBV5-5 and TRBJ2-3; D may be TRBD2 (5 bases). Germline CDR1 is SGHKS and CDR2 is YYEKEE (reference sequence). The V gene lost 0 bases and the J gene lost 1 base, with 9 bases spanning the gap. CDR3 length equals 15 residues. CDR3 DNA: TGTGCCAGCAGCTTGGTCGGTAGCGGCACAGATACGCAGTATTTT. This encodes CASSLVGSGTDTQYF.

This chain connects TRBV6-5 to TRBJ2-1; possibly TRBD2 for D (6 bases). Deletions cut 8 bases from V and 1 base from J, with 15 bases between. The CDR3 contains 15 residues. In germline, CDR1 is MNHEY, CDR2 SVGAGI. Here the CDR3 reads CASLTGTVSYNEQFF. The DNA for the CDR3 is TGTGCCAGCCTTACCGGGACTGTTTCCTACAATGAGCAGTTCTTC.

This clone was seen a handful of times. This chain joins TRBV7-2 and TRBJ2-3; D is perhaps TRBD1 (6 bases). Germline loops: CDR1 SGHTA, CDR2 FQGNSA. The CDR3 extends over 19 amino acids. V lost 6 bases, J lost 0 bases, and 25 bases lay in between. The CDR3 here is CASRKGQGTIFDSTDTQYF. The CDR3 nucleotides read TGTGCCAGCAGGAAGGGTCAGGGGACCATATTCGATAGCACAGATACGCAGTATTTT.

The V call is TRBV28, the J call TRBJ2-7; D gene unclear. Trimming took 2 bases from V and 6 from J, leaving 11 bases between them. The CDR3 has 13 residues. Germline V gene lookup returns CDR1 MDHEN and CDR2 SYDVKM. The CDR3 sequence is CASSLVTPGEQYF. CDR3 nucleotide sequence: TGTGCCAGCAGTTTAGTCACCCCGGGCGAGCAGTACTTC.

This clone appeared a few times. The chain recombines TRBV25-1 with TRBJ1-5; D is unresolved. Per germline, CDR1 MGHDK and CDR2 SYGVNS. Deletions cut 4 bases from V and 0 bases from J, with 4 bases between. The CDR3 is 13 residues long. CDR3 in DNA: TGTGCCAGCAGTGGACATAGCAATCAGCCCCAGCATTTT. Its protein product is CASSGHSNQPQHF.

V is TRBV7-2 and J is TRBJ2-7; no definite D call. This CDR3 has 12 residues. The V gene's germline CDR1 is SGHTA and CDR2 FQGNSA. Deletions cut 5 bases from V and 2 bases from J, with 7 bases between. The CDR3 sequence is CASSLAPYEQYF. CDR3 nucleotides: TGTGCCAGCAGCCTGGCCCCCTACGAGCAGTACTTC.

This sequence joins TRBV19 and TRBJ2-1; 7 bases match TRBD1. V lost 5 bases, J lost 4 bases, and 14 bases stayed unmatched. The CDR3 is made up of 17 amino acids. Germline CDR1 and CDR2: LNHDA and SQIVND (reference sequence). CDR3 residues: CASSPEEGASLYNEQFF. In DNA, the CDR3 is TGTGCCAGTAGTCCGGAAGAGGGGGCGAGTTTATACAATGAGCAGTTCTTC.

This clone was counted between two and nine times. The genes are TRBV10-3 and TRBJ1-2; D is unresolved. V lost 3 bases and J 2 bases, leaving 4 bases between the germline ends. In germline, CDR1 is ENHRY, CDR2 SYGVKD. CDR3 length: 12 residues. CDR3 loop: CAISDRNYGYTF. CDR3 sequence (DNA): TGTGCCATCAGTGACAGGAACTATGGCTACACCTTC.

The genes are TRBV24-1 and TRBJ2-5, with D possibly TRBD1 on 5 matching bases. The V end was cut by 10 bases, the J end by 3 bases, with 20 bases between. CDR1 KGHDR and CDR2 SFDVKD come from the germline V gene. The CDR3 runs to 15 residues. The CDR3 spells CATQLGLGTEETQYF. The DNA of the CDR3 is TGTGCCACTCAGTTGGGGCTGGGAACGGAAGAGACCCAGTACTTC.

The J gene is TRBJ1-1, the V gene TRBV27, with D unclear. This CDR3 is 11 amino acids long. With 3 bases removed from V and 8 bases from J, the gap between germline ends came to 7 bases. Germline assignment: CDR1 MNHEY and CDR2 SMNVEV (reference sequence). The chain's CDR3 is CASSFFQEAFF. The CDR3 nucleotides read TGTGCCAGCAGTTTTTTCCAGGAAGCTTTCTTT.

This clone is a singleton in its sample. The chain employs TRBV27 and TRBJ2-1, with unresolved D. This CDR3 region has 15 residues. The V gene's germline CDR1 is MNHEY and CDR2 SMNVEV (reference sequence). The V and J ends lost 4 bases and 1 base respectively, with 11 bases between them. The CDR3 coding sequence is TGTGCCAGCAGTTCAGACGGCGGATCCTACAATGAGCAGTTCTTC. Its translation is CASSSDGGSYNEQFF.

This clone was found a few times. The gene calls are TRBV9 and TRBJ2-2, with no clear D. The CDR3 totals 13 residues. V was cut by 3 bases and J by 2 bases, with 5 bases left in between. The germline CDR1 and CDR2 sequences are SGDLS and YYNGEE. CDR3 nucleotides: TGTGCCAGCAGCGGAGTAAACACCGGGGAGCTGTTTTTT. This translates into CASSGVNTGELFF.

CDR3: CASSPRGTGGKDYGYTF. As DNA, the CDR3 is TGCGCCAGCAGTCCCCGGGGGACAGGGGGCAAAGACTATGGCTACACCTTC. The chain couples TRBV23-1 to TRBJ1-2; 12 positions match TRBD1. TRBV23-1 is annotated as an ORF whose role is uncertain. This CDR3 spans 17 amino acids. Trimming at V came to 4 bases and at J to 3 bases, leaving 9 bases not matched to a gene.

This rearrangement joins TRBV7-7 to TRBJ2-3; 9 bases fit TRBD2. This CDR3 is 14 amino acids long. Trimming cost V 5 bases and J 9 bases; bases outside gene matches: 9. CDR1 and CDR2 (germline): SSHAT, FNYEAQ (reference sequence). CDR3 amino acids: CASSLQRGEGTQYF. CDR3 nucleotide sequence: TGTGCCAGCAGCCTCCAGCGGGGGGAGGGGACGCAGTATTTT.

The chain recombines TRBV5-1 with TRBJ2-3; D may be TRBD1 (5 bases). The CDR3 is made up of 14 amino acids. Germline V CDR1 and CDR2: SGHRS, YFSETQ. Trimming cost V 7 bases and J 3 bases, with 15 bases left between them. The CDR3, as DNA: TGCGCCAGCGAGACCGGTGGGGCGACAGATACGCAGTATTTT. This codes for CASETGGATDTQYF.

V gene TRBV5-4 combines with J gene TRBJ2-7; 14 bases agree with TRBD2. From germline, CDR1 is SGHNT and CDR2 YYREEE (reference sequence). V dropped 1 base and J dropped 7; count of bases not matched to a gene: 7. CDR3 length equals 16 residues. Written as DNA, the CDR3 is TGTGCCAGCAGCTTGTCGGGACTAGCGGGGGAGAGGGAGCAGTACTTC. It specifies CASSLSGLAGEREQYF.

This clone was counted once. The rearrangement uses TRBV27 and TRBJ2-3, with TRBD1 matching over 7 bases. The CDR3 is 15 amino acids. The J segment lost 2 bases and the V segment lost 6 bases, leaving 8 bases of the junction unmatched. CDR1 and CDR2 from the germline V gene are MNHEY and SMNVEV (reference sequence). The CDR3 coding sequence is TGTGCCAGCAGACGACAGGGCTATTCCACAGATACGCAGTATTTT. This translates into CASRRQGYSTDTQYF.

V usage is TRBV6-2 or TRBV6-3 and J usage is TRBJ1-2; 7 bases are a match to TRBD1. V lost 3 bases and J lost 4; bases outside the gene matches: 5. Germline V gives CDR1 MNHEY, CDR2 SVGEGT. The CDR3 has 14 residues. CDR3 loop: CASSYPDRSYGYTF. CDR3 bases: TGTGCCAGCAGTTATCCGGACAGGAGCTATGGCTACACCTTC.

The rearrangement joins TRBV19 to TRBJ2-5, with TRBD2 matching 14 bases. Germline loops: CDR1 LNHDA, CDR2 SQIVND (reference sequence). The length of the CDR3 is 14 residues. With V trimmed by 4 bases and J by 12 bases, 7 bases remained unmatched. CDR3 in amino acids: CASSTGLAGGRKYF. The CDR3 DNA is TGTGCCAGTAGTACCGGACTAGCGGGGGGAAGAAAGTACTTC.

The genes are TRBV7-9 and TRBJ1-5; no clear D gene. Germline V gene sequence: CDR1 SEHNR, CDR2 FQNEAQ (reference sequence). The ends were cut back, 5 bases at V and 7 bases at J, with 9 bases in the middle. The length of the CDR3 is 12 residues. In DNA form, the CDR3 reads TGTGCCAGCAGCAATACGGAGCAGCCCCAGCATTTT. The encoded protein is CASSNTEQPQHF. Supplemented by reference TRBV7-9 and TRBJ1-5, the full variable domain reads DTGVSQNPRHKITKRGQNVTFRCDPISEHNRLYWYRQTLGQGPEFLTYFQNEAQLEKSRLLSDRFSAERPKGSFSTLEIQRTEQGDSAMYLCASSNTEQPQHFGDGTRLSIL.

The rearrangement joins TRBV7-2 to TRBJ1-1; D is perhaps TRBD1 (5 bases). The germline V gene has CDR1 SGHTA and CDR2 FQGNSA. The CDR3 is made up of 14 amino acids. V was clipped by 3 bases and J by 5 bases, with 13 bases between them. CDR3 DNA sequence: TGTGCCAGCAGCTTCTTTAAGGGGCAAACTGAAGCTTTCTTT. This sequence encodes CASSFFKGQTEAFF.